This passage covers 21 T cell receptor beta chains from one sample sequenced in a study of blood T cells in healthy people across ages. A sample-barcoded 5' primer and a J-beta primer mix were used in a second PCR of about 7 to 12 cycles. TCRdb recomputed calls from the 5' RACE reads with MiXCR, one row per CDR3 protein. This table holds around 970,000 distinct CDR3 sequences, roughly 50% found once. Sequenced input: blood. The receptors derive from an older woman in good health.

This clonotype was seen a handful of times. This rearrangement joins TRBV4-1 to TRBJ2-4, with 8 bases identical to TRBD1. Near its end, the DNA agrees better with TRBJ2-7, so the J call may be wrong. The CDR3 sequence is 14 residues long. Germline loops: CDR1 MGHRA, CDR2 YSYEKL. DNA of the CDR3: TGCGCCAGCAGCCCCCGCGGGACAGGCCACGAGCAGTACTTC. It yields the protein CASSPRGTGHEQYF.

In this sample, this clonotype turned up many times. The genes are TRBV20-1 and TRBJ1-1, with 7 bases identical to TRBD1. J gave up 11 bases and V 3 bases, and 6 bases lay outside the gene matches. Germline V gene data show CDR1 as DFQATT and CDR2 as SNEGSKA (reference sequence). This CDR3 has 11 amino acids. DNA for the CDR3: TGCAGTGCTAGTCTAGACAGGGACGCTTTCTTT. Translation: CSASLDRDAFF.

The chain employs TRBV7-6 and TRBJ1-1; D uncertain. The CDR3 sequence is 13 residues long. CDR1 is SGHVS, CDR2 FNYEAQ, per germline. With 3 bases removed from V and 7 bases from J, the gap between germline ends came to 12 bases. CDR3 sequence: CASSFGQAYEAFF. The CDR3 DNA reads TGTGCCAGCAGCTTTGGTCAGGCCTATGAAGCTTTCTTT.

This chain connects TRBV12-3 or TRBV12-4 to TRBJ2-1; 7 positions match TRBD2. The V and J ends lost 3 bases and 8 bases, in that order; junction bases with no gene match: 4. The CDR3 runs 13 residues. CDR3 loop: CASSFVAGDEQFF. CDR3 DNA sequence: TGTGCCAGCAGTTTTGTCGCGGGAGATGAGCAGTTCTTC.

V usage is TRBV20-1 and J usage is TRBJ2-3, with 11 bases aligning to TRBD1. The CDR3 is 15 amino acids. Unmatched junction bases numbered 10, after V lost 3 bases and J lost 8 bases. CDR1 is DFQATT and CDR2 is SNEGSKA in the germline V gene (reference sequence). The CDR3 DNA follows: TGCAGTGCTAGTAACCCGGGACAGGGGGAGAGTACGCAGTATTTT. Residues: CSASNPGQGESTQYF.

The V gene is TRBV6-1, the J gene TRBJ1-1; possibly TRBD1 for D (6 bases). V was trimmed by 3 bases and J by 0 bases, leaving 14 bases between them. The CDR3 consists of 16 residues. Germline V lookup: CDR1 MNHNS, CDR2 SASEGT. CDR3 coding DNA: TGTGCCAGCAGTGAGCCGGGACACCCTATGAACACTGAAGCTTTCTTT. Protein product: CASSEPGHPMNTEAFF.

The chain uses TRBV7-2 and TRBJ2-1, with TRBD2 identical over 16 bases. V shed 5 bases, J shed 2 bases, and the junction held 9 bases outside the gene matches. Germline V gene lookup returns CDR1 SGHTA and CDR2 FQGNSA. This CDR3 contains 19 residues. The CDR3 is CASSRPGTSGRGTYNEQFF. CDR3 nucleotides: TGTGCCAGCAGCCGGCCCGGGACTAGCGGGAGGGGGACCTACAATGAGCAGTTCTTC.

About this clonotype: One end of the junction varies from germline; a read error may be responsible. The rearrangement uses TRBV6-6 and TRBJ2-1, with 10 nucleotides matching TRBD1. CDR3 size: 17 residues. The germline V gene encodes CDR1 MNHNY and CDR2 SVGAGI (reference sequence). CDR3 coding DNA: TGTGCCAGCAGTTACCTGAGAGGGGGACAGGGGAACAACGAGCAGTTCTTC. This sequence encodes CASSYLRGGQGNNEQFF.

The V call is TRBV5-1, the J call TRBJ2-1, with TRBD2 matching 8 bases. V trimming: 3 bases; J trimming: 6 bases; junction bases outside the gene matches: 8. CDR1 and CDR2 (germline): SGHRS, YFSETQ. The CDR3 is 15 residues long. CDR3 nucleotide sequence: TGCGCCAGCAGCTCAGGGACTAGAAGAGTCAATGAGCAGTTCTTC. Translation: CASSSGTRRVNEQFF.

The rearrangement links TRBV20-1 to TRBJ2-4; 7 nucleotides agree with TRBD2. The J call may be wrong; the DNA end is better matched by TRBJ2-7. The germline V gene encodes CDR1 DFQATT and CDR2 SNEGSKA (reference sequence). The CDR3 is made up of 14 amino acids. In nucleotides, the CDR3 is TGCAGTGCTTGGGGGGGAGACTTGGGCTACGAGCAGTACTTC. This gives the protein CSAWGGDLGYEQYF.

Comments on this clonotype: The junction and the germline gene differ at one end; a read error may be behind it. The V gene is TRBV6-5, the J gene TRBJ2-7; D is perhaps TRBD2 (5 bases). In germline, CDR1 is MNHEY, CDR2 SVGAGI. The CDR3 length is 16 residues. The CDR3 protein is CASSYLGGSTSCEQYF. The CDR3 region has the DNA TGTGCCAGCAGTTACTTGGGCGGGTCGACGTCCTGCGAGCAGTACTTC.

CDR3 residues: CASTSTGGTYEQYF. The CDR3 nucleotides are TGTGCCAGCACTTCGACAGGGGGCACCTACGAGCAGTACTTC. The gene calls are TRBV28 and TRBJ2-7; TRBD1 matches 10 bases. Per germline, CDR1 MDHEN and CDR2 SYDVKM. The V and J ends lost 7 bases and 2 bases, in that order; junction bases with no gene match: 5. The CDR3 spans 14 residues.

In its sample, this clonotype was seen a few times. The V call is TRBV3-1, the J call TRBJ2-7, with TRBD2 identical over 9 bases. V shed 1 base, J shed 2 bases, and the junction held 6 bases outside the gene matches. Germline values: CDR1 LGHDT, CDR2 YNNKEL (reference sequence). The CDR3 spans 16 residues. CDR3 sequence: CASSQVRLAGPYEQYF. CDR3 DNA: TGTGCCAGCAGCCAAGTTCGGCTAGCGGGGCCCTACGAGCAGTACTTC.

The rearrangement uses TRBV30 and TRBJ1-1, with a weak D call TRBD1 (5 bases). This CDR3 has 13 amino acids. The germline V gene has CDR1 GTSNPN and CDR2 SVGIG (reference sequence). Trimming shortened V by 3 bases and J by 1 base, and 9 bases separated the two germline ends. The CDR3 spells CAWRSTGNTEAFF. The CDR3 coding sequence is TGTGCCTGGAGAAGTACAGGGAACACTGAAGCTTTCTTT.

The chain carries TRBV4-1 and TRBJ2-5, with TRBD2 matching 9 bases. Near its end, the DNA agrees better with TRBJ2-7, so the J call may be wrong. Germline V gene lookup returns CDR1 MGHRA and CDR2 YSYEKL. The CDR3 length is 16 residues. The CDR3 protein is CASSQVGAGGQGEQYF. The CDR3 DNA follows: TGCGCCAGCAGCCAAGTTGGGGCGGGAGGGCAAGGCGAGCAGTACTTC.

The chain recombines TRBV6-2 or TRBV6-3 with TRBJ1-1, with TRBD1 identical over 7 bases. This CDR3 has 14 residues. CDR1 and CDR2 (germline): MNHEY, SVGEGT. The ends lost 5 bases at V and 0 bases at J; junction bases unmatched: 3. As DNA, the CDR3 is TGTGCCAGCAGTGGACAGGTCATGAACACTGAAGCTTTCTTT. This gives the protein CASSGQVMNTEAFF.

This rearrangement joins TRBV5-1 to TRBJ2-1, with 9 bases identical to TRBD2. V lost 5 bases to trimming and J lost 9 bases; unmatched junction nucleotides: 12. Germline CDR1 SGHRS, CDR2 YFSETQ. The CDR3 sequence is 15 residues long. CDR3 region: CASSGVASGNFEQFF. CDR3 sequence (DNA): TGCGCCAGCAGTGGGGTGGCTAGCGGGAATTTTGAGCAGTTCTTC.

The chain uses TRBV6-5 and TRBJ2-2; D not resolved. V was pared by 6 bases and J by 5 bases, with 7 bases between. Germline CDR1 MNHEY, CDR2 SVGAGI. CDR3 length: 12 residues. CDR3 coding DNA: TGTGCCAGCAGGGTTTGGACCGGGGAGCTGTTTTTT. Its translation: CASRVWTGELFF.

The V gene is TRBV5-1, the J gene TRBJ2-1; D is unresolved. The end of the DNA is better explained by TRBJ2-7, so the J call may be wrong. The CDR3 spans 19 residues. Per germline, CDR1 SGHRS and CDR2 YFSETQ. The CDR3 loop is CASSLALHALGNPYNEQYF. The CDR3 coding sequence is TGCGCCAGCAGCTTGGCTCTCCACGCACTGGGGAACCCCTACAATGAGCAGTACTTC.

This clonotype came up a few times. The V gene is TRBV7-8, the J gene TRBJ2-7, with TRBD1 matching 7 bases. The CDR3 consists of 14 residues. The junction had 9 bases not matched to a gene; V was cut back by 7 bases and J by 3 bases. In germline, CDR1 is SGHVS, CDR2 FQNEAQ. As DNA, the CDR3 is TGTGCCAGCACCACAGGGGCCGGACACTACGAGCAGTACTTC. Its translation is CASTTGAGHYEQYF.

The chain carries TRBV2 and TRBJ2-7; 7 bases line up with TRBD1. Trimming took 8 bases from V and 3 from J; bases not matched to a gene: 10. The CDR3 has 14 amino acids. CDR1 and CDR2 (germline): SNHLY, FYNNEI. Written as DNA, the CDR3 is TGTGCCAGCTATCGAGGGACAGTTTTCTACGAGCAGTACTTC. Translating it yields CASYRGTVFYEQYF.